A few counts support the clone carrying this TCR beta chain. Its antigen remains unknown. Both 60 Vbeta primers and 13 Jbeta primers went into the PCR. Profiling relied on immunoSEQ multiplex PCR, and the TCRdb table lists in-frame clones only, not all of them. The sample has under 95,000 clones; roughly 80% are singletons. These data are taken from a study of cytomegalovirus exposure and HLA in healthy donors. Whole-study findings and limits: The majority of TCR sequences were rare, yet some public TCRs appeared in many donors. In a later analysis, HLA-associated beta chains showed higher expansion and lower generation probabilities than comparable chains.

The origin of this receptor is a male donor in good health and CMV-seronegative. Sequenced sample: PBMCs.

The CDR3 bases are TGTGCCAGCAGCTTTCGGGGAGGTGGCAATCAGCCCCAGCATTTT. Translating it yields CASSFRGGGNQPQHF. The genes are TRBV7-2 and TRBJ1-5; D call uncertain. V dropped 3 bases and J dropped 2 bases, with 11 bases sitting between them. The CDR3 consists of 15 residues. Germline V gene sequence: CDR1 SGHTA, CDR2 FQGNSA.